These 27 T cell receptor beta chains originate from one sample sequenced in a study of blood T cell repertoires in COVID-19. Clones were read by immunoSEQ multiplex PCR, and TCRdb kept only the in-frame ones, dropping some. The repertoire has around 60,000 clones, roughly nine tenths of them found once; the top ten carry under 20%. Sequenced input: peripheral blood. The receptor source for this set is a woman aged 60-75 years with COVID-19, enrolled during active disease.

The rearrangement links TRBV5-1 to TRBJ1-1; D is ambiguous. Trimming took 0 bases from V and 4 from J, leaving 10 bases between them. From germline, CDR1 is SGHRS and CDR2 YFSETQ. The CDR3 consists of 14 residues. CDR3 nucleotides: TGCGCCAGCAGCTTGGAGTCGGTGGTCACTGAAGCTTTCTTT. It encodes CASSLESVVTEAFF.

The chain employs TRBV30 and TRBJ1-2; D not resolved. Trimming stripped 3 bases from V and 5 bases from J, with 4 bases between. Germline CDR1 GTSNPN, CDR2 SVGIG (reference sequence). The length of the CDR3 is 10 residues. CDR3 region: CAWSSYGYTF. The CDR3 bases are TGTGCCTGGAGCAGTTATGGCTACACCTTC.

The J gene is TRBJ2-1, the V gene TRBV6-1, with 12 bases aligning to TRBD2. The CDR3 runs to 15 residues. In germline, CDR1 is MNHNS, CDR2 SASEGT. V lost 2 bases, J lost 9 bases, and 5 bases stayed unmatched. The CDR3 coding sequence is TGTGCCAGCAGTGAACTAGCGGGAGGGCCTGGTGAGCAGTTCTTC. This translates into CASSELAGGPGEQFF.

Concerning this clone itself: One end of the junction does not line up with germline, which may come from a read error. The CDR3 sequence is CSVEDQERLAF. For the CDR3, the DNA is TGCAGCGTTGAAGATCAGGAAAGGTTGGCTTTC. The gene calls are TRBV29-1 and TRBJ2-7; D remains unclear. The CDR3 is made up of 11 amino acids. Germline CDR1 and CDR2: SQVTM and ANQGSEA.

J is TRBJ2-1 and V is TRBV28; 7 bases align to TRBD1. This CDR3 is 16 amino acids long. Germline V CDR1 and CDR2: MDHEN, SYDVKM. The V gene end was trimmed by 3 bases and the J gene end by 2 bases; junction bases not matched to a gene: 7. CDR3 protein: CASSLSTGLPYNEQFF. DNA for the CDR3: TGTGCCAGCAGTTTGTCGACAGGGCTCCCCTACAATGAGCAGTTCTTC. Looking up the rest from reference TRBV28 and TRBJ2-1 gives the full variable domain: DVKVTQSSRYLVKRTGEKVFLECVQDMDHENMFWYRQDPGLGLRLIYFSYDVKMKEKGDIPEGYSVSREKKERFSLILESASTNQTSMYLCASSLSTGLPYNEQFFGPGTRLTVL.

This chain connects TRBV7-3 to TRBJ2-7; TRBD1 matches 11 bases. The CDR3 extends over 15 amino acids. Per the germline V gene, CDR1 is SGHTA and CDR2 is FQGTGA. The ends lost 5 bases at V and 6 bases at J; junction bases unmatched: 9. CDR3 loop: CASSRGQGVRGEQYF. CDR3 coding DNA: TGTGCCAGCAGCCGGGGACAGGGGGTCCGGGGCGAGCAGTACTTC.

The chain is built from TRBV5-1 and TRBJ2-2, with a possible D match to TRBD2 (5 bases). The CDR3 sequence is 15 residues long. V lost 0 bases, J lost 1 base, and 7 bases lay in between. Germline V gene data show CDR1 as SGHRS and CDR2 as YFSETQ. The DNA for the CDR3 is TGCGCCAGCAGCTTGGTAGGACTGAACACCGGGGAGCTGTTTTTT. It specifies CASSLVGLNTGELFF.

This chain uses TRBV5-6 with TRBJ2-5; 9 nucleotides agree with TRBD2. Germline V gene data show CDR1 as SGHDT and CDR2 as YYEEEE. V shed 3 bases and J 4 bases; nucleotides not matched to a gene: 1. This CDR3 is built from 13 residues. CDR3 DNA sequence: TGTGCCAGCAGCTCGACTAGCGGAGAGACCCAGTACTTC. Its translation: CASSSTSGETQYF.

The rearrangement links TRBV9 to TRBJ2-7, with TRBD1 identical over 7 bases. V dropped 4 bases and J dropped 4; count of bases not matched to a gene: 14. This CDR3 is built from 16 residues. In germline, CDR1 is SGDLS, CDR2 YYNGEE. CDR3 protein: CASSPRQGRSPYEQYF. In DNA form, the CDR3 reads TGTGCCAGCAGCCCTCGACAGGGTCGAAGTCCATACGAGCAGTACTTC.

This rearrangement joins TRBV29-1 to TRBJ1-2; D might be TRBD1 (6 bases). CDR1 SQVTM and CDR2 ANQGSEA come from the germline V gene. The CDR3 is 12 amino acids. The V and J ends lost 5 bases and 8 bases respectively, with 15 bases between them. The CDR3 DNA reads as TGCAGCGTTATCACAGACCAGGGGGGCTACACCTTC. This translates into CSVITDQGGYTF.

This clone was detected only a few times. The chain links TRBV7-8 to TRBJ2-6; D unclear. The CDR3 is 13 residues long. Germline assignment: CDR1 SGHVS and CDR2 FQNEAQ. With 8 bases removed from V and 1 base from J, the gap between germline ends came to 6 bases. The CDR3 DNA reads TGTGCCAGCTCCGCGTCTGGGGCCAACGTCCTGACTTTC. Translating it yields CASSASGANVLTF.

The rearrangement uses TRBV28 and TRBJ1-2, with unresolved D. In germline, CDR1 is MDHEN, CDR2 SYDVKM. The CDR3 consists of 12 residues. V lost 3 bases, J lost 3 bases, and 5 bases lay in between. The CDR3 region is CASSLQYYGYTF. As DNA, the CDR3 is TGTGCCAGCAGTTTGCAGTACTATGGCTACACCTTC.

The chain is built from TRBV19 and TRBJ2-1; TRBD2 matches 13 bases. The CDR3 has 15 amino acids. CDR1 LNHDA and CDR2 SQIVND come from the germline V gene (reference sequence). Trimming removed 7 bases from V and 6 bases from J; junction bases left unmatched: 6. The CDR3 nucleotides are TGTGCCAGTACCTTACTAGCGGGAGGGGTCAATGAGCAGTTCTTC. Its protein product is CASTLLAGGVNEQFF.

The chain is built from TRBV6-5 and TRBJ1-4; 9 bases map to TRBD1. J lost 10 bases, V lost 4 bases, and 7 bases had no gene match. CDR1 is MNHEY and CDR2 is SVGAGI in the germline V gene. The CDR3 is 14 amino acids. As DNA, the CDR3 is TGTGCCAGCAGTTGGGGACAGGGTGATCGAAAACTGTTTTTT. Its protein product is CASSWGQGDRKLFF.

The chain joins TRBV28 to TRBJ1-1; D is perhaps TRBD1 (5 bases). Germline-derived CDR1 and CDR2 are MDHEN and SYDVKM. V was clipped by 2 bases and J by 1 base, with 5 bases between them. CDR3 length equals 13 residues. CDR3 DNA: TGTGCCAGCAGTTTAAGGGGGAACACTGAAGCTTTCTTT. This gives the protein CASSLRGNTEAFF.

This clone was seen just once. The rearrangement joins TRBV5-5 to TRBJ2-7; 9 bases map to TRBD1. The CDR3 is made up of 15 amino acids. CDR1 and CDR2 from the germline V gene are SGHKS and YYEKEE (reference sequence). With V trimmed by 3 bases and J by 12 bases, 16 bases remained unmatched. CDR3 in DNA: TGTGCCAGCAGCTCCCCCGACAGGGGGTATTATCCCCCGTACTTC. This codes for CASSSPDRGYYPPYF. The complete variable domain, with remaining parts taken from reference TRBV5-5 and TRBJ2-7, reads DAGVTQSPTHLIKTRGQQVTLRCSPISGHKSVSWYQQVLGQGPQFIFQYYEKEERGRGNFPDRFSARQFPNYSSELNVNALLLGDSALYLCASSSPDRGYYPPYFGPGTRLTVT.

The rearrangement links TRBV19 to TRBJ2-3; D perhaps matches TRBD2 (5 bases). V shed 3 bases and J shed 5 bases, with 12 bases lying between them. The CDR3 extends over 14 amino acids. The V gene's germline CDR1 is LNHDA and CDR2 SQIVND (reference sequence). The CDR3 DNA sequence: TGTGCCAGTAGTATCCGCGGGTTGGGAGATACGCAGTATTTT. It translates to CASSIRGLGDTQYF.

The chain combines TRBV19 with TRBJ2-1; 8 nucleotides line up with TRBD2. V trimming: 9 bases; J trimming: 1 base; junction bases outside the gene matches: 2. This CDR3 comprises 13 residues. The germline gives CDR1 LNHDA, CDR2 SQIVND (reference sequence). The CDR3 coding sequence is TGTGCCAGCGGGAGGGCGTCCTACAATGAGCAGTTCTTC. Translated, it gives CASGRASYNEQFF. The full variable domain, with the rest looked up from reference TRBV19 and TRBJ2-1, is DGGITQSPKYLFRKEGQNVTLSCEQNLNHDAMYWYRQDPGQGLRLIYYSQIVNDFQKGDIAEGYSVSREKKESFPLTVTSAQKNPTAFYLCASGRASYNEQFFGPGTRLTVL.

V gene TRBV6-5 combines with J gene TRBJ1-1, with a possible D match to TRBD1 (6 bases). Trimming pared 4 bases from V and 1 base from J, leaving 7 bases between. This CDR3 spans 13 amino acids. Looked up from germline, CDR1 is MNHEY and CDR2 is SVGAGI. CDR3 residues: CASSLDRNTEAFF. The CDR3 DNA is TGTGCCAGCAGTTTGGACAGGAACACTGAAGCTTTCTTT.

This chain connects TRBV15 to TRBJ1-6; D is unresolved. This CDR3 is 17 amino acids long. V was clipped by 0 bases and J by 5 bases, with 14 bases between them. Germline-derived CDR1 and CDR2 are LNHNV and YYDKDF (reference sequence). CDR3 region: CATSRDMGPENNSPLHF. In nucleotides, the CDR3 is TGTGCCACCAGCAGAGATATGGGTCCGGAGAATAATTCACCCCTCCACTTT.

The count of this clone is one. The CDR3 region is CASSQVPPGLAGTDTQYF. In DNA, the CDR3 is TGTGCCAGCAGCCAAGTTCCCCCGGGACTAGCGGGCACAGATACGCAGTATTTT. The chain combines TRBV3-1 (or the pseudogene TRBV3-2) with TRBJ2-3; 11 positions agree with TRBD2. The CDR3 has 18 residues. With V trimmed by 1 base and J by 1 base, 7 bases remained unmatched. Germline CDR1 reads LGHDT; CDR2 reads YNNKEL (reference sequence).

The chain combines TRBV7-3 with TRBJ1-4, with 7 nucleotides matching TRBD1. CDR3 length: 16 residues. Germline lookup yields CDR1 SGHTA and CDR2 FQGTGA. The ends lost 7 bases at V and 4 bases at J; junction bases unmatched: 12. CDR3 in DNA: TGTGCCAGCATCATACCCGGGGGACAGCATAATGAAAAACTGTTTTTT. It yields the protein CASIIPGGQHNEKLFF. The full variable domain, completed using reference TRBV7-3 and TRBJ1-4, is GAGVSQTPSNKVTEKGKYVELRCDPISGHTALYWYRQSLGQGPEFLIYFQGTGAADDSGLPNDRFFAVRPEGSVSTLKIQRTERGDSAVYLCASIIPGGQHNEKLFFGSGTQLSVL.

The chain is built from TRBV5-4 and TRBJ1-1; D not certain. Germline lookup yields CDR1 SGHNT and CDR2 YYREEE (reference sequence). The ends were cut back, 1 base at V and 4 bases at J, with 11 bases in the middle. This CDR3 contains 14 residues. The DNA of the CDR3 is TGTGCCAGCAGCTTGTTGGCGGGGAGCACTGAAGCTTTCTTT. It specifies CASSLLAGSTEAFF.

The gene calls are TRBV19 and TRBJ1-5, with a weak D call TRBD1 (5 bases). Germline V gene sequence: CDR1 LNHDA, CDR2 SQIVND (reference sequence). The CDR3 is 16 residues long. V was pared by 1 base and J by 0 bases, with 10 bases between. CDR3 loop: CASSIVGGFSNQPQHF. The CDR3 DNA sequence: TGTGCCAGTAGTATAGTCGGGGGTTTTAGCAATCAGCCCCAGCATTTT.

The chain has TRBV6-6 and TRBJ1-4; 10 bases line up with TRBD1. CDR3 length: 15 residues. The trim removed 2 bases at V and 6 bases at J, leaving 3 bases unmatched. Germline assignment: CDR1 MNHNY and CDR2 SVGAGI (reference sequence). The CDR3 nucleotides read TGTGCCAGCAGTTACCAAGACAGGGGGCATGAAAAACTGTTTTTT. It translates to CASSYQDRGHEKLFF.

The chain combines TRBV19 with TRBJ2-7; 8 nucleotides agree with TRBD1. This CDR3 region has 16 residues. J was trimmed by 0 bases and V by 3 bases; bases with no gene match: 7. Germline CDR1 LNHDA, CDR2 SQIVND (reference sequence). This CDR3 reads CASSITGQGASYEQYF. DNA for the CDR3: TGTGCCAGTAGTATTACGGGGCAGGGGGCCTCCTACGAGCAGTACTTC.

This chain joins TRBV19 and TRBJ2-1; 7 nucleotides agree with TRBD2. Losses at the gene ends were 3 bases for V and 7 bases for J; bases not matched to a gene: 9. CDR1 is LNHDA, CDR2 SQIVND, per germline (reference sequence). The CDR3 has 15 residues. CDR3 in DNA: TGTGCCAGTAGTATGTCTAGCGGCAATCATAATGAGCAGTTCTTC. Protein: CASSMSSGNHNEQFF.